These 14 T cell receptor beta chains were all obtained from the same sample, sequenced in a study of T cells in localized non-small cell lung cancer. TCRdb's table, derived via immunoSEQ multiplex PCR, lists solely in-frame clones and lacks some. Of more than 70,000 clones in the sample, 84% were seen once. Material: peripheral blood, obtained before any cancer treatment. These receptors all come from a man aged 35-69 years with stage I lung adenocarcinoma.

The rearrangement links TRBV19 to TRBJ2-3, with TRBD2 matching 10 bases. This CDR3 region has 16 residues. The junction had 7 bases not matched to a gene; V was cut back by 1 base and J by 6 bases. Germline-derived CDR1 and CDR2 are LNHDA and SQIVND (reference sequence). CDR3 in DNA: TGTGCCAGTAGTATAGCTCAGCGGGGGGGTGGTGATACGCAGTATTTT. This codes for CASSIAQRGGGDTQYF.

The V gene is TRBV28, the J gene TRBJ1-2, with D possibly TRBD1 on 6 matching bases. Between the trimmed V and J ends, which lost 7 bases and 3 bases, there was a span of 15 bases. Germline V gene data show CDR1 as MDHEN and CDR2 as SYDVKM. The CDR3 consists of 14 residues. CDR3: CASIPGGFHYGYTF. CDR3 in DNA: TGTGCCAGCATCCCCGGGGGCTTTCACTATGGCTACACCTTC.

The chain carries TRBV19 and TRBJ2-6; a weak D match, TRBD2 (5 bases). V was clipped by 1 base and J by 1 base, with 17 bases between them. CDR1 and CDR2 (germline): LNHDA, SQIVND (reference sequence). The CDR3 totals 19 residues. Here the CDR3 reads CASSIADYTWGSGANVLTF. The DNA for the CDR3 is TGTGCCAGTAGTATAGCCGACTACACCTGGGGTTCTGGGGCCAACGTCCTGACTTTC.

The chain combines TRBV6-5 with TRBJ1-1; D not resolved. The CDR3 is 14 amino acids. Trimming stripped 3 bases from V and 5 bases from J, with 13 bases between. CDR1 is MNHEY, CDR2 SVGAGI, per germline. The chain's CDR3 is CASSYRPADTEAFF. Here the CDR3 DNA reads TGTGCCAGCAGTTATCGCCCAGCTGATACTGAAGCTTTCTTT.

V and J are TRBV4-1 and TRBJ2-7; 14 bases agree with TRBD2. Per germline, CDR1 MGHRA and CDR2 YSYEKL. V shed 0 bases and J 5 bases; nucleotides not matched to a gene: 6. The CDR3 has 17 amino acids. As DNA, the CDR3 is TGCGCCAGCAGCCAAGAGGGACTAGCGGGAGTGTCAAACGAGCAGTACTTC. It codes for CASSQEGLAGVSNEQYF.

This clone was observed once. The chain has TRBV28 and TRBJ2-7; D gene ambiguous. Germline V gives CDR1 MDHEN, CDR2 SYDVKM. CDR3 length equals 13 residues. Trimming pared 5 bases from V and 6 bases from J, leaving 14 bases between. The CDR3 here is CASSGGFALEQYF. In DNA, the CDR3 is TGTGCCAGCAGTGGCGGCTTTGCGCTCGAGCAGTACTTC.

As for this clone: Mismatch with germline at one junction end may stem from a read error. The chain has TRBV18 and TRBJ1-6; D is perhaps TRBD1 (5 bases). CDR1 is KGHSH, CDR2 LQKENI, per germline. This CDR3 has 14 residues. Here the CDR3 DNA reads TGTGCCAGCTCGCCACAAGGGGATAATTCACCCCTCCACTTT. Amino acids: CASSPQGDNSPLHF.

This chain connects TRBV10-3 to TRBJ2-1, with 8 bases fitting TRBD2. Losses at the gene ends were 3 bases for V and 9 bases for J; bases not matched to a gene: 10. The CDR3 runs to 15 residues. The germline gives CDR1 ENHRY, CDR2 SYGVKD. The CDR3 sequence is CAISDGTRGSGEQFF. The CDR3 DNA reads as TGTGCCATCAGTGACGGGACTAGGGGTTCGGGTGAGCAGTTCTTC.

This clone appeared a single time. The rearrangement uses TRBV12-2 and TRBJ1-5; the table names TRBD1, a call not compared with the DNA. TRBV12-2 has pseudogene status. This CDR3 is built from 14 residues. The CDR3 here is CASRNYQGRQPQHF. In DNA, the CDR3 is TGTGCAAGTCGAAATTATCAGGGGAGACAGCCCCAGCATTTT.

The chain recombines TRBV6-5 with TRBJ2-7; 8 bases map to TRBD2. In germline, CDR1 is MNHEY, CDR2 SVGAGI. The ends lost 4 bases at V and 1 base at J; junction bases unmatched: 3. CDR3 length equals 14 residues. The CDR3 nucleotides are TGTGCCAGCAGTTTGTTAGCGGGGTCCTACGAGCAGTACTTC. Protein: CASSLLAGSYEQYF.

V gene TRBV19 combines with J gene TRBJ2-1; 8 bases are a match to TRBD1. The CDR3 runs to 13 residues. V shed 8 bases and J 8 bases; nucleotides not matched to a gene: 8. CDR1 and CDR2 from the germline V gene are LNHDA and SQIVND (reference sequence). CDR3 sequence reads: CASATGGLYEQFF. CDR3 DNA sequence: TGTGCCAGTGCCACAGGGGGTCTCTATGAGCAGTTCTTC.

The chain combines TRBV6-6 with TRBJ2-5; D is possibly TRBD2 (6 bases). The V gene lost 6 bases and the J gene lost 2 bases, with 16 bases spanning the gap. CDR3 size: 15 residues. The germline gives CDR1 MNHNY, CDR2 SVGAGI (reference sequence). CDR3 amino acids: CASSRAGGKQETQYF. CDR3 bases: TGTGCCAGCAGCCGAGCTGGGGGGAAACAAGAGACCCAGTACTTC.

This clone was seen only once. The germline gene is not matched at one end of the junction; a read error may be the cause. The chain joins TRBV19 to TRBJ1-3, with a weak D call TRBD1 (6 bases). CDR3 length: 16 residues. Germline values: CDR1 LNHDA, CDR2 SQIVND (reference sequence). CDR3 loop: CVSSPQQGKRIDTIYF. CDR3 in DNA: TGTGTCAGTAGTCCGCAACAGGGAAAAAGGATTGACACCATATATTTT. Complete variable domain (other parts from reference TRBV19 and TRBJ1-3): DGGITQSPKYLFRKEGQNVTLSCEQNLNHDAMYWYRQDPGQGLRLIYYSQIVNDFQKGDIAEGYSVSREKKESFPLTVTSAQKNPTAFYLCVSSPQQGKRIDTIYFGEGSWLTVV.

The gene calls are TRBV28 and TRBJ2-7; D not resolved. This CDR3 has 14 amino acids. V lost 5 bases and J lost 2, with 13 bases in between. Germline V CDR1 and CDR2: MDHEN, SYDVKM. The CDR3 loop reads CASSTTYSTYEQYF. CDR3 nucleotides: TGTGCCAGCAGTACCACCTACTCAACCTACGAGCAGTACTTC.